These 11 T cell receptor beta chains share one sample of origin, sequenced in a study of cytomegalovirus exposure and HLA in healthy donors. 60 Vbeta and 13 Jbeta primers were used in PCR. The table came from immunoSEQ multiplex PCR; TCRdb's copy has only in-frame clones and leaves some out. Here the sample spans more than 95,000 clones, roughly 78% being singletons. Sequenced: PBMCs. The receptor set was obtained from a woman in her 40s in good health and CMV-seronegative.

V usage is TRBV11-2 and J usage is TRBJ2-7, with D possibly being TRBD2 (5 bases). The V gene lost 1 base and the J gene lost 5 bases, with 6 bases spanning the gap. The germline gives CDR1 SGHAT, CDR2 FQNNGV. CDR3 size: 12 residues. Written as DNA, the CDR3 is TGTGCCAGCAGCTTAGGAGGGAACGAGCAGTACTTC. This encodes CASSLGGNEQYF.

The count of this clone is one. One end of the junction is discordant with germline, which a read error may explain. The chain is built from TRBV19 and TRBJ1-4; D gene uncertain. Looked up from germline, CDR1 is LNHDA and CDR2 is SQIVND (reference sequence). This CDR3 is 15 amino acids long. The CDR3 DNA is TGTGCCAGTAGTATAGATGTCCTGGTTAATGAAAAACTATTTTTT. Residues: CASSIDVLVNEKLFF. Supplemented by reference TRBV19 and TRBJ1-4, the full variable domain reads DGGITQSPKYLFRKEGQNVTLSCEQNLNHDAMYWYRQDPGQGLRLIYYSQIVNDFQKGDIAEGYSVSREKKESFPLTVTSAQKNPTAFYLCASSIDVLVNEKLFFGSGTQLSVL.

This rearrangement joins TRBV6-5 to TRBJ1-1, with D perhaps matching TRBD1 (5 bases). CDR1 is MNHEY, CDR2 SVGAGI, per germline. Trimming removed 6 bases from V and 5 bases from J, with 16 bases in between. This CDR3 region has 14 residues. CDR3 coding DNA: TGTGCCAGCAGCCCATGGGGGGGGAGGACTGAAGCTTTCTTT. It specifies CASSPWGGRTEAFF.

The V call is TRBV7-6, the J call TRBJ1-4, with 10 bases aligning to TRBD1. Per the germline V gene, CDR1 is SGHVS and CDR2 is FNYEAQ. The CDR3 is 21 residues long. Trimming cost V 5 bases and J 1 base; bases outside gene matches: 19. The CDR3 DNA follows: TGTGCCAGCAGCAAGGGGGTATCAGGGACAGGGGCGACCCAAACTAATGAAAAACTGTTTTTT. It encodes CASSKGVSGTGATQTNEKLFF.

The chain is built from TRBV7-9 and TRBJ1-1; 7 bases are shared with TRBD1. With V trimmed by 7 bases and J by 8 bases, 10 bases remained unmatched. The CDR3 is 13 residues long. The germline CDR1 and CDR2 sequences are SEHNR and FQNEAQ (reference sequence). For the CDR3, the DNA is TGTGCCAGCATTGTTGCCGGGACAGCCGAAGCTTTCTTT. Its protein is CASIVAGTAEAFF.

This rearrangement joins TRBV11-3 to TRBJ2-7, with 7 bases identical to TRBD1. The CDR3 runs to 14 residues. Germline CDR1 SGHNT, CDR2 YENEEA. Trimming at V came to 4 bases and at J to 7 bases, leaving 10 bases not matched to a gene. CDR3 in DNA: TGTGCCAGCAGCTCCGGACAGGCTCCTACTGAGCAGTACTTC. Translating gives CASSSGQAPTEQYF.

The chain couples TRBV7-9 to TRBJ2-2, with 9 bases identical to TRBD1. V lost 5 bases and J lost 1; bases outside the gene matches: 2. There are 15 residues in the CDR3. Germline V gives CDR1 SEHNR, CDR2 FQNEAQ (reference sequence). The CDR3 loop is CASSEDRGNTGELFF. The CDR3 DNA reads as TGTGCCAGCAGCGAGGACAGGGGGAACACCGGGGAGCTGTTTTTT.

V usage is TRBV7-2 and J usage is TRBJ2-1, with D maybe TRBD1 (6 bases). The ends were cut back, 6 bases at V and 4 bases at J, with 13 bases in the middle. Germline V CDR1 and CDR2: SGHTA, FQGNSA. The length of the CDR3 is 14 residues. This CDR3 reads CASSFPGQYNEQFF. As DNA, the CDR3 is TGTGCCAGCAGTTTTCCAGGACAGTACAATGAGCAGTTCTTC.

The chain is built from TRBV28 and TRBJ2-2, with 8 bases matching TRBD1. This CDR3 has 15 residues. Germline V lookup: CDR1 MDHEN, CDR2 SYDVKM. Trimming took 7 bases from V and 0 from J; bases not matched to a gene: 4. In nucleotides, the CDR3 is TGTGCCAGCACCATACAGGGGGCGAACACCGGGGAGCTGTTTTTT. Translating it yields CASTIQGANTGELFF.

This clone was seen only a few times. The V gene is TRBV30, the J gene TRBJ2-1; 9 nucleotides agree with TRBD2. J gave up 2 bases and V 2 bases, and 4 bases lay outside the gene matches. This CDR3 has 15 residues. Per germline, CDR1 GTSNPN and CDR2 SVGIG (reference sequence). CDR3 residues: CAWSPTSGPYNEQFF. The CDR3 DNA reads TGTGCCTGGAGTCCGACTAGCGGCCCCTACAATGAGCAGTTCTTC.

This clone was observed a few times. CDR3 loop: CASSVTSRAEAFF. CDR3 coding DNA: TGTGCCAGCAGCGTCACTAGTAGGGCTGAAGCTTTCTTT. The gene calls are TRBV9 and TRBJ1-1; D uncertain. The germline gives CDR1 SGDLS, CDR2 YYNGEE. The CDR3 is 13 residues long. Trimming took off 2 bases at V and 6 bases at J, with 11 bases between the two ends.